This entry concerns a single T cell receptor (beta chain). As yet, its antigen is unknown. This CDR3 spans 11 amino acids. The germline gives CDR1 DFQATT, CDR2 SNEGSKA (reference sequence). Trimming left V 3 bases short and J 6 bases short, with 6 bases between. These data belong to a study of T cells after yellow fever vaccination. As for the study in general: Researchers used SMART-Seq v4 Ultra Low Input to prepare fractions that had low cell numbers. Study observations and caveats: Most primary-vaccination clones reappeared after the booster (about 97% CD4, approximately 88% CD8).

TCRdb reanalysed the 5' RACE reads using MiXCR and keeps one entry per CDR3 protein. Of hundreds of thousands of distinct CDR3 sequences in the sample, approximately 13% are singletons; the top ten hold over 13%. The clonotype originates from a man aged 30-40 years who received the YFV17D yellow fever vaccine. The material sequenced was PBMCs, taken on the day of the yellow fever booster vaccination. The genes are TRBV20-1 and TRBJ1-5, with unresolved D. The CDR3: CSASRAQPQHF. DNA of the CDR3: TGCAGTGCTAGTCGTGCTCAGCCCCAGCATTTT.